The source of this T cell receptor (beta chain) is a study of shared clonotypes between healthy human individuals (dated by TCRdb to between 2020 and 2021). As for the study more broadly: A couple of women and three men aged 18 to 49 years were included in the cohort. For each donor, three plates each were used for CD4 naive and CD4 memory, two plates were used for CD8 naive, and one plate was used for CD8 memory. Blood TCR repertoires of a handful of healthy adults were deeply sequenced to estimate repertoire size and the extent of clonotype sharing between individuals. To increase sequencing depth and limit assay-specific biases, TCR repertoire library preparation and sequencing were carried out by different laboratories using diverse techniques. Leukapheresis yielded between about 0.85 and 9.5 billion PBMCs per donor.

Points the paper makes about the study in general: Only blood was sampled, and tissue TCR repertoires likely differ from those in blood. Naive subsets generally had larger estimated clonotype richness than memory subsets did. When a handful of donors were compared, the shared fraction of clonotypes was around 4.6% for naive CD4, around 3.5% for naive CD8, 2% to 2.5% for memory CD4, and less than 0.5% for memory CD8. Compared with non-shared clonotypes, clonotypes shared by all four sorted-subset donors had higher generation probabilities. The genetic and exposure-history diversity represented was limited by the small number of donors. Incomplete sequencing was indicated by rarefaction of sorted-subset datasets, despite the large sequencing depth. Pairwise subsampling led to the expectation that sequencing depth would affect the degree of clonotype sharing among donors.

CD8 naive samples were CD45RO-negative cells positively selected for CCR7, giving a CD45RA+CCR7+ population that excluded TemRA cells. Donors were healthy HIV-negative adults with no recently reported acute infections or vaccinations. Every donor was a Caucasian adult living in Nashville, Tennessee, USA. After blood collection by leukapheresis, PBMCs were isolated using Ficoll-Histopaque density gradient centrifugation and then cryopreserved in the vapor phase of liquid nitrogen. Purity and quantity of every magnetically sorted T cell population were checked by analytical flow cytometry. From each sorted fraction, genomic DNA was isolated and quantified by UV absorbance on a Nanodrop 2000c. Using the deep immunoSEQ assay, multiplex PCR amplified TCR CDR3 regions from genomic DNA. Genomic DNA extracted from each cell subset was distributed evenly over all wells of several immunoSEQ 96-well plates, and each plate served as one replicate. For sorted subsets, about 200 ng genomic DNA, equal to 30,000 or so T cell genomes, was loaded into each replicate PCR. Purified libraries were quantified with a Qubit 3.0 fluorometer, sized on a Bioanalyzer 2100, and re-quantified with the KAPA Library Quantification kit. A separate single-read 150-cycle Illumina NextSeq 550 flow cell was used to sequence each immunoSEQ 96-well plate. The original methods were these. Because the immunoSEQ output included only junctional sequences and no quality scores, the filtering could not be the same as the filtering used for full-length reads. Sequences were annotated with PyIR, a Python wrapper for IgBLAST v1.9, using IMGT germline references to assign V/J genes and CDR3. Any read was removed if the V/J assignment was weak (E-value above 1e-6), the CDR3 was missing, or the read contained stop codons, out-of-frame junctions, or ambiguous translated residues. V3J clonotypes were defined by identical inferred V gene, J gene, and CDR3 amino acid sequence. The percentage overlap between two repertoires was calculated by dividing the number of shared unique clonotypes by the size of the smaller repertoire. Repertoire richness was assessed with RTK rarefaction, the Chao1 estimator, and Recon v2.1 estimates of unobserved clonotypes. OLGA was used to compute generation probabilities for all TCRbeta clonotypes that the gDNA method yielded from a few donors. The source is immuneACCESS, and TCRdb retained only in-frame sequences with V and J called. Part of the clones is not carried over; for the studies checked, unresolved V genes explain less than half of this, and the remainder is unexplained. Clonal size and the V and J genes are those of that table, whereas D and trimming came from the DNA. Recorded for this sample are about 2 million clones; about 94% of them occurred a single time. More than 0.95% of the sample goes to the ten largest clones.

Including the terminal cysteine and phenylalanine, the CDR3 comprises 17 residues. Kept here is only the CDR3 DNA, which spans 51 bases and is read in frame from base 1. Reading the germline V gene gives CDR1 SGHTA and CDR2 FQGNSA. After removal of 0 bases from V and 4 bases from J, the junction retains 5 bases not matched to a gene. Worth noting for this clone: This clone's antigen is unknown. There are no base qualities to consult, and no much larger clone falls within one base.

Here the chain combines TRBV7-2 and TRBJ2-1; 11 central bases correspond to TRBD2. This receptor was obtained from a man in his late teens or twenties in good health. The specimen was naive CD8+ T cells sorted from blood. Sample cell subset or site, as interpreted from the label and publication: CD45RA+CCR7+. The CDR3 protein is CASSLALAGVGYNEQFF. DNA sequence: TGTGCCAGCAGCTTAGCACTAGCGGGAGTAGGTTACAATGAGCAGTTCTTC.